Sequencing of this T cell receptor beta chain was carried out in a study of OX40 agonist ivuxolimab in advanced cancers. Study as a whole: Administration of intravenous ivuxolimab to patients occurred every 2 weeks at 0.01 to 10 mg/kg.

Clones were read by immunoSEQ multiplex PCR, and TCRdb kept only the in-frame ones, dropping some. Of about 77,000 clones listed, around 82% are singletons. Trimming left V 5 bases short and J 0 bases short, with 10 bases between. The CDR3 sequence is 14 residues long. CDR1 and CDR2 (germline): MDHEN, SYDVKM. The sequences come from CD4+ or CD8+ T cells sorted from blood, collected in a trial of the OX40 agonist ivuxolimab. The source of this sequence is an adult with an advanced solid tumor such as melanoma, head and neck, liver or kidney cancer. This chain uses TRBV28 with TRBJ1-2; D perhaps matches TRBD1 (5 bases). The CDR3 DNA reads TGTGCCAGCAGTGTCGGGACCTCTAACTATGGCTACACCTTC. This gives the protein CASSVGTSNYGYTF.